A selection of T cell receptor beta chains follows, all from one sample in a study of prognosis after radiotherapy for stage I lung cancer. MiXCR was run by TCRdb on the multiplex PCR reads, yielding one entry per CDR3 protein. The data hold 10,000 to 15,000 distinct CDR3 sequences, with roughly 40% observed a single time. Material: PBMCs, obtained before or after stereotactic body radiation therapy (not recorded which). These receptors all come from a donor over 45 with non-small cell lung cancer. Each CDR3 is given with its conserved first and last residue. Each record gives: CDR3 protein, CDR3 DNA, J gene, clone size, D gene, V gene. A D gene is named only where the DNA matches it firmly. The listing skips clone size in some rows; elsewhere it reads once, few, many or a size class.

CASSLTTLSQYF TGTGCCAGCAGCTTAACGACACTCTCGCAGTATTTT TRBJ2-3 . . TRBV7-9
CASSNLELGAGELFF TGTGCCAGCAGTAACCTGGAACTGGGAGCCGGGGAGCTGTTTTTT TRBJ2-2 . . TRBV6-1
CASSRPGQGYEQFF TGTGCCAGCAGCCGCCCGGGACAGGGCTATGAGCAGTTCTTC TRBJ2-1 few TRBD1 TRBV11-3
CASSIVGTGELFF TGTGCCAGTAGTATAGTTGGGACCGGGGAGCTGTTTTTT TRBJ2-2 . . TRBV19
CASSYGGRPSTDTQYF TGTGCCAGCAGTTACGGGGGGCGGCCTAGCACAGATACGCAGTATTTT TRBJ2-3 . . TRBV6-2/TRBV6-3
CAIIFRGGGNQPQHF TGTGCCATCATTTTCAGGGGTGGGGGCAATCAGCCCCAGCATTTT TRBJ1-5 . . TRBV27
CASSLWGTTGELFF TGTGCCAGCAGCCTCTGGGGGACCACCGGGGAGCTGTTTTTT TRBJ2-2 many . TRBV11-3
CASSSLGRVNTEAFF TGTGCCAGCAGCTCACTGGGACGGGTGAACACTGAAGCTTTCTTT TRBJ1-1 . . TRBV7-2
CASSLAAGLEEETQYF TGCGCCAGCAGCTTGGCCGCGGGACTAGAAGAAGAGACCCAGTACTTC TRBJ2-5 many TRBD2 TRBV5-1
CAWSSTRGGNEKLFF TGTGCCTGGAGTTCCACCCGGGGTGGTAATGAAAAACTGTTTTTT TRBJ1-4 . . TRBV30
CASSLAASLEQYF TGCGCCAGCAGCTTGGCTGCGAGTTTAGAGCAGTACTTC TRBJ2-7 many . TRBV5-1
CATGGDRGQIGGYEQYF TGTGCCACCGGGGGGGACAGGGGGCAAATTGGGGGTTACGAGCAGTACTTC TRBJ2-7 many TRBD1 TRBV10-3
CASSPDPGHRSYEQYF TGTGCCAGCAGTCCTGACCCGGGACACAGGTCCTACGAGCAGTACTTC TRBJ2-7 . . TRBV6-2/TRBV6-3
CASSLLPGRPRTDTQYF TGTGCCAGCAGTTTACTGCCCGGGAGGCCGCGCACAGATACGCAGTATTTT TRBJ2-3 few TRBD2 TRBV7-9
CASTPFETDLTGYTF TGTGCCAGCACCCCCTTTGAGACGGACCTTACTGGCTACACCTTC TRBJ1-2 once . TRBV28
CASSHTVAYYEQYF TGTGCCAGCAGTCATACGGTAGCTTACTACGAGCAGTACTTC TRBJ2-7 . . TRBV28
CASSARGRRQPQHF TGTGCCAGCAGCGCCAGAGGGCGCCGGCAGCCCCAGCATTTT TRBJ1-5 . . TRBV6-1
CASSLLPNEKLFF TGTGCCAGCAGTTTACTGCCGAATGAAAAACTGTTTTTT TRBJ1-4 many . TRBV12-3/TRBV12-4
CASSFTSGTGELFF TGTGCCAGCAGCTTTACTAGCGGCACCGGGGAGCTGTTTTTT TRBJ2-2 . TRBD2 TRBV11-1
CASSVSGGRVTRELFF TGTGCCAGCAGCGTATCGGGGGGGCGAGTGACCAGGGAGCTGTTTTTT TRBJ2-2 . TRBD2 TRBV9
CASSYGKGWGLADYNEQFF TGTGCCAGCAGTTATGGGAAGGGGTGGGGACTAGCGGATTACAATGAGCAGTTCTTC TRBJ2-1 . TRBD2 TRBV6-5
CASSQEVGGISNQPQHF TGCGCCAGCAGCCAAGAGGTCGGGGGTATAAGCAATCAGCCCCAGCATTTT TRBJ1-5 many . TRBV4-3
CSARDPRGRGETQYF TGCAGTGCTAGAGACCCGCGAGGAAGGGGCGAGACCCAGTACTTC TRBJ2-5 many . TRBV20-1
CASAPVRGGGQPQHF TGTGCCAGCGCCCCCGTTAGAGGGGGCGGTCAGCCCCAGCATTTT TRBJ1-5 many TRBD1 TRBV6-1
CASSIGQGDQPQHF TGTGCCAGCAGTATTGGACAGGGAGATCAGCCCCAGCATTTT TRBJ1-5 . TRBD1 TRBV28
CASRGPMGRNGYTF TGTGCCAGCAGGGGCCCGATGGGACGGAATGGCTACACCTTC TRBJ1-2 . . TRBV6-4
CAITQDITSYNEQFF TGTGCCATCACCCAGGACATTACCTCCTACAATGAGCAGTTCTTC TRBJ2-1 many . TRBV10-3
CASRTAGNEQFFGPGKGAFF . TRBJ1-1 once . TRBV12-3/TRBV12-4
CSAPGQPSNTGELFF TGCAGTGCTCCGGGACAGCCCTCGAACACCGGGGAGCTGTTTTTT TRBJ2-2 . TRBD1 TRBV20-1
CSVDTWDRAYGYTF TGCAGCGTTGATACTTGGGACAGGGCCTATGGCTACACCTTC TRBJ1-2 large TRBD1 TRBV29-1
CASSLITSAEQYF TGTGCCAGCAGTTTGATCACTAGCGCCGAGCAGTACTTC TRBJ2-7 . TRBD2 TRBV28
CASSWTSGGSYNEQFF TGTGCCAGCAGCTGGACTAGCGGGGGTTCCTACAATGAGCAGTTCTTC TRBJ2-1 many TRBD2 TRBV5-6
CATSRGRDSSYEQYF TGTGCCACCAGCAGAGGACGTGACAGCTCCTACGAGCAGTACTTC TRBJ2-7 many . TRBV15
CATSREPTGASEQYF TGTGCCACCAGCAGAGAGCCAACAGGGGCTAGTGAGCAGTACTTC TRBJ2-7 many TRBD1 TRBV15
CASSSTDTQYF TGTGCCAGCAGTAGCACAGATACGCAGTATTTT TRBJ2-3 . . TRBV5-4
CATSSADLRYEQYF TGTGCCACCAGCAGTGCGGACCTTAGGTACGAGCAGTACTTC TRBJ2-7 . . TRBV15
CASSLGQRTYGYTF TGTGCCAGCAGCTTGGGACAGAGAACTTATGGCTACACCTTC TRBJ1-2 medium-sized TRBD1 TRBV11-2
CASSISPGGQETQYF TGTGCCAGTAGTATCTCACCAGGGGGGCAAGAGACCCAGTACTTC TRBJ2-5 many . TRBV19
CASSGEGLAYITEQFF TGTGCCAGCAGCGGAGAGGGACTAGCGTACATAACTGAGCAGTTCTTC TRBJ2-1 . TRBD2 TRBV7-2
CASSKGEPNTGELFF TGTGCCAGCAGCAAAGGCGAACCGAACACCGGGGAGCTGTTTTTT TRBJ2-2 many . TRBV7-4
CASSYQGRDTQYF TGTGCCAGCAGTTACCAGGGGAGAGATACGCAGTATTTT TRBJ2-3 . . TRBV6-2/TRBV6-3
CASSFWGRDTGELFF TGTGCCAGCAGTTTTTGGGGGCGCGACACCGGGGAGCTGTTTTTT TRBJ2-2 medium-sized . TRBV12-3/TRBV12-4
CSPPPRTGGPFYEQYF TGCAGTCCTCCCCCCCGGACAGGGGGCCCCTTCTACGAGCAGTACTTC TRBJ2-7 many TRBD1 TRBV29-1
CSARVLATDTQYF TGCAGTGCTAGGGTTTTAGCCACAGATACGCAGTATTTT TRBJ2-3 many . TRBV20-1